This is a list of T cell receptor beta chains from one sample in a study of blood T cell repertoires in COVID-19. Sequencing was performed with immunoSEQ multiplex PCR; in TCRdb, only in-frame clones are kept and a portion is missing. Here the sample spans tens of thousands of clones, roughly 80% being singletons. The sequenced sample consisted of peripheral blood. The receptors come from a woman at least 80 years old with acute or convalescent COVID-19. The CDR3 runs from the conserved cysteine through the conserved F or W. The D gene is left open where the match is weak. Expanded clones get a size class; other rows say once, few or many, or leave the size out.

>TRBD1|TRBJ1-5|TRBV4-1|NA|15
TGCGCCAGCAGCCAAGAGGACAGGGCGGTTCAGCCCCAGCATTTT
CASSQEDRAVQPQHF
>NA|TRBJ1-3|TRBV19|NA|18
TGTGCCAGTAGTATAGTGGGAGGCAGGGCCCCCTCTGGAAACACCATATATTTT
CASSIVGGRAPSGNTIYF
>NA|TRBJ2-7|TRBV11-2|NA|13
TGTGCCAGTTGCCTAATATCGGGCTACGAGCAGTACTTC
CASCLISGYEQYF
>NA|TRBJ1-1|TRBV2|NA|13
TGTGCCAGCAGCGCCACAGAAAGAACGGAAGCTTTCTTT
CASSATERTEAFF
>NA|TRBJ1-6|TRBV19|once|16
TGTGCCAGTAGTCCCGACAGAAACTCCTATAATTCACCCCTCCACTTT
CASSPDRNSYNSPLHF
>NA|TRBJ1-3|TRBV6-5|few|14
TGTGCCAGCAAGGATTTAAGGAGTAGAGACACCATATATTTT
CASKDLRSRDTIYF
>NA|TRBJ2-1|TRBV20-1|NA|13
TGCAGTGCTAGTATAGCGGCCCCGGGGGAGCAGTTCTTC
CSASIAAPGEQFF
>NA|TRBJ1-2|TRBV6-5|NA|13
TGTGCCAGCAGACACGACAAGAACTATGGCTACACCTTC
CASRHDKNYGYTF
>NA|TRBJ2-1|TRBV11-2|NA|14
TGTGCCAGCGGAACGGCCCCGGGGTACAATGAGCAGTTCTTC
CASGTAPGYNEQFF
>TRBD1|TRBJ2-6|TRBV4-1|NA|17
TGCGCCAGCAGCCAGGGGGACAGGGGGGCTGGGGCCAACGTCCTGACTTTC
CASSQGDRGAGANVLTF